One and the same sample provided the 25 T cell receptor beta chains below, sequenced in a study of T-cell reconstitution after alpha-beta-depleted transplantation in children. Molecular barcoding with unique molecular identifiers was used for the TCRbeta library. One entry per CDR3 protein results from TCRdb running MiXCR on the PCR reads. The table has some 490,000 distinct CDR3 sequences, roughly an eighth seen once. Here the sequenced sample was PBMCs from the stem cell graft donor, taken from the stem cell graft. The receptors were gathered from a human donor who donated a stem cell graft to a child with combined immunodeficiency.

The table lists this clonotype with a few counts. The chain carries TRBV7-8 and TRBJ2-2; D unclear. CDR1 SGHVS and CDR2 FQNEAQ come from the germline V gene. The CDR3 runs to 14 residues. Deletions cut 4 bases from V and 6 bases from J, with 12 bases between. CDR3 sequence (DNA): TGTGCCAGCAGCTGGCGGAGTGAGCCCGGGGAGCTGTTTTTT. Its protein is CASSWRSEPGELFF. The full variable domain, rest sourced from reference TRBV7-8 and TRBJ2-2, is GAGVSQSPRYKVAKRGQDVALRCDPISGHVSLFWYQQALGQGPEFLTYFQNEAQLDKSGLPSDRFFAERPEGSVSTLKIQRTQQEDSAVYLCASSWRSEPGELFFGEGSRLTVL.

This rearrangement joins TRBV12-3 or TRBV12-4 to TRBJ2-3; D is uncertain. The V gene lost 8 bases and the J gene lost 5 bases, with 8 bases spanning the gap. This CDR3 comprises 11 residues. The CDR3 DNA sequence: TGTGCCAGCCGTTATGAAGATACGCAGTATTTT. Its translation: CASRYEDTQYF.

This clonotype was picked up many times. The chain carries TRBV5-6 and TRBJ2-6; D is uncertain. Germline V gene data show CDR1 as SGHDT and CDR2 as YYEEEE. The V end was cut by 5 bases, the J end by 0 bases, with 6 bases between. The CDR3 contains 14 residues. In DNA, the CDR3 is TGTGCCAGCAGTTTACTCTCTGGGGCCAACGTCCTGACTTTC. It encodes CASSLLSGANVLTF.

This clonotype occurred a few times. The gene calls are TRBV20-1 and TRBJ1-1, with a possible D match to TRBD1 (5 bases). Per the germline V gene, CDR1 is DFQATT and CDR2 is SNEGSKA (reference sequence). V lost 0 bases and J lost 4, with 12 bases in between. The CDR3 runs to 14 residues. The CDR3 sequence: CSARDEGIATEAFF. For the CDR3, the DNA is TGCAGTGCTAGAGATGAGGGGATCGCCACTGAAGCTTTCTTT.

This clonotype was observed many times. V and J are TRBV12-3 or TRBV12-4 and TRBJ2-3, with TRBD1 identical over 7 bases. V was pared by 7 bases and J by 5 bases, with 12 bases of the junction left unmatched. The CDR3 extends over 15 amino acids. CDR3 residues: CASKLRGQGRDTQYF. DNA of the CDR3: TGTGCCAGCAAACTGAGGGGGCAGGGGCGAGATACGCAGTATTTT.

This clonotype has ten or more counts. The chain employs TRBV7-3 and TRBJ1-5; 9 bases agree with TRBD1. Germline CDR1 SGHTA, CDR2 FQGTGA. After removal of 7 bases from V and 5 bases from J, the junction contained 3 bases not matched to a gene. CDR3 size: 13 residues. CDR3 in DNA: TGTGCCAGCACCGGACAGGGGTATCAGCCCCAGCATTTT. Protein product: CASTGQGYQPQHF.

V usage is TRBV27 and J usage is TRBJ2-7; TRBD1 matches at 7 bases. CDR1 and CDR2 (germline): MNHEY, SMNVEV (reference sequence). The CDR3 extends over 16 amino acids. The J segment lost 1 base and the V segment lost 6 bases, leaving 12 bases of the junction unmatched. CDR3 nucleotides: TGTGCCAGCAGCGTAACCCCGGGACAGATTTCCTACGAGCAGTACTTC. Translation: CASSVTPGQISYEQYF.

This clonotype was detected only a few times. The V gene is TRBV24-1, the J gene TRBJ2-3; 10 positions match TRBD2. CDR3 length: 15 residues. CDR1 KGHDR and CDR2 SFDVKD come from the germline V gene. The V segment lost 4 bases and the J segment 4 bases; nucleotides outside the gene matches: 4. This CDR3 is CATSDPLAGADTQYF. The CDR3 coding sequence is TGTGCCACCAGTGACCCCCTAGCGGGAGCAGATACGCAGTATTTT.

The V and J genes are TRBV9 and TRBJ1-2, with D unclear. CDR1 and CDR2 (germline): SGDLS, YYNGEE. This CDR3 has 13 residues. V lost 3 bases, J lost 4 bases, and 10 bases lay in between. CDR3 region: CASSGTRVYGYTF. The CDR3 DNA reads as TGTGCCAGCAGCGGAACGAGGGTCTATGGCTACACCTTC.

This clonotype was picked up many times. The chain carries TRBV2 and TRBJ2-2; D assignment may be TRBD1 or TRBD2 (5 bases each). The germline V gene encodes CDR1 SNHLY and CDR2 FYNNEI. The CDR3 runs to 13 residues. The V end lost 5 bases, the J end lost 4 bases, and 8 bases lay between the germline ends. CDR3 in DNA: TGTGCCAGCAGTAAAGGGACCACCGGGGAGCTGTTTTTT. Its translation is CASSKGTTGELFF.

This clonotype has only a few counts. The chain employs TRBV2 and TRBJ2-1; D is perhaps TRBD1 (6 bases). Trimming took 3 bases from V and 9 from J, leaving 6 bases between them. The CDR3 spans 11 residues. The germline V gene has CDR1 SNHLY and CDR2 FYNNEI. The CDR3 DNA reads TGTGCCAGCAGTGAGGGGGCTGAGCAGTTCTTC. Its protein product is CASSEGAEQFF.

This clonotype was seen many times. The V gene is TRBV7-2, the J gene TRBJ2-1; D is uncertain. Germline CDR1 SGHTA, CDR2 FQGNSA. CDR3 length: 12 residues. V gave up 6 bases and J gave up 6 bases, with 9 bases separating them. CDR3 coding DNA: TGTGCCAGCAGGGAAATCTCCAATGAGCAGTTCTTC. Translation: CASREISNEQFF.

This clonotype was detected only a few times. The chain employs TRBV7-2 and TRBJ2-1; 10 nucleotides agree with TRBD1. The germline gives CDR1 SGHTA, CDR2 FQGNSA. J gave up 8 bases and V 1 base, and 8 bases lay outside the gene matches. This CDR3 contains 16 residues. The CDR3 loop is CASSLVGTGAVDEQFF. In DNA form, the CDR3 reads TGTGCCAGCAGCTTAGTGGGGACAGGGGCCGTCGATGAGCAGTTCTTC.

This clonotype was observed many times. The genes are TRBV6-1 and TRBJ2-7; tentative D call: TRBD1 (6 bases). CDR1 MNHNS and CDR2 SASEGT come from the germline V gene. The V end lost 4 bases, the J end lost 0 bases, and 13 bases lay between the germline ends. The CDR3 has 15 amino acids. The CDR3 region has the DNA TGTGCCAGCAGTGCCACAGGGAGAACCTCCTACGAGCAGTACTTC. Translating gives CASSATGRTSYEQYF.

Many counts were recorded for this clonotype. V and J are TRBV6-2 or TRBV6-3 and TRBJ2-1, with 7 bases fitting TRBD2. Germline V CDR1 and CDR2: MNHEY, SVGEGT. The CDR3 covers 15 residues. V was clipped by 0 bases and J by 3 bases; unmatched bases: 2. The CDR3 DNA follows: TGTGCCAGCAGTTACTCTCCGGGGGGCTACAATGAGCAGTTCTTC. Translating gives CASSYSPGGYNEQFF.

This clonotype occurred many times. The genes are TRBV29-1 and TRBJ2-1; a possible D gene is TRBD1 (5 bases). The germline V and J ends were trimmed by 1 base and 12 bases, with 22 bases remaining between them. Germline V gives CDR1 SQVTM, CDR2 ANQGSEA. The CDR3 covers 15 residues. CDR3 in DNA: TGCAGCGTTGAAGGGTTCGGTCCTCAGGGCGAAACGCAGTTCTTC. Its translation is CSVEGFGPQGETQFF.

This clonotype was observed a handful of times. The rearrangement links TRBV5-6 to TRBJ2-2; D is undetermined. Germline V gene lookup returns CDR1 SGHDT and CDR2 YYEEEE. This CDR3 contains 15 residues. V was pared by 0 bases and J by 7 bases, with 13 bases between. The CDR3 loop reads CASSLVASRIGELFF. The CDR3 bases are TGTGCCAGCAGCTTGGTGGCCAGCCGAATCGGGGAGCTGTTTTTT.

This clonotype was counted only a few times. This chain joins TRBV9 and TRBJ1-4; D remains ambiguous. V was pared by 4 bases and J by 8 bases, with 15 bases between. This CDR3 is built from 14 residues. CDR1 is SGDLS and CDR2 is YYNGEE in the germline V gene. The CDR3 reads CASSPRGDREKLFF. The DNA for the CDR3 is TGTGCCAGCAGCCCCCGCGGGGATCGCGAAAAACTGTTTTTT.

The V call is TRBV7-3, the J call TRBJ2-2, with TRBD2 identical over 14 bases. CDR3 size: 16 residues. Germline V CDR1 and CDR2: SGHTA, FQGTGA. The V segment lost 5 bases and the J segment 6 bases; nucleotides outside the gene matches: 5. CDR3 protein: CASSLGLAGAAGELFF. The DNA of the CDR3 is TGTGCCAGCAGCCTGGGACTAGCGGGAGCTGCCGGGGAGCTGTTTTTT.

This clonotype was counted at least ten times. Compared with germline, one end of the junction differs, possibly owing to a read error. The chain joins TRBV7-2 to TRBJ2-7; TRBD2 agrees at 9 bases. The germline V gene has CDR1 SGHTA and CDR2 FQGNSA. The CDR3 runs 13 residues. The CDR3 region has the DNA TGCGCCAGCAGCTGGGGACTAGCATACGAGCAGTACTTC. It specifies CASSWGLAYEQYF.

The table lists this clonotype with a few counts. The rearrangement joins TRBV6-2 or TRBV6-3 to TRBJ2-7, with 11 bases that match TRBD2. Trimming removed 7 bases from V and 2 bases from J; junction bases left unmatched: 16. CDR3 length: 18 residues. Germline values: CDR1 MNHEY, CDR2 SVGEGT. CDR3 sequence reads: CASITRRASGRRAYEQYF. The CDR3 DNA sequence: TGTGCCAGCATAACTCGGAGGGCTAGCGGGAGGCGAGCCTACGAGCAGTACTTC.

This clonotype was observed a few times. This chain connects TRBV20-1 to TRBJ1-2, with 11 bases matching TRBD1. The CDR3 is 14 residues long. Germline V gene data show CDR1 as DFQATT and CDR2 as SNEGSKA (reference sequence). V lost 6 bases, J lost 4 bases, and 7 bases stayed unmatched. This CDR3 reads CSALRDRGSYGYTF. The CDR3 DNA sequence: TGCAGTGCGCTCCGGGACAGGGGGTCCTATGGCTACACCTTC.

The chain has TRBV7-9 and TRBJ2-5; unclear D gene. The CDR3 totals 14 residues. The ends were cut back, 1 base at V and 5 bases at J, with 11 bases in the middle. In germline, CDR1 is SEHNR, CDR2 FQNEAQ (reference sequence). The chain's CDR3 is CASSLEGMGETQYF. In DNA, the CDR3 is TGTGCCAGCAGCTTAGAAGGGATGGGGGAGACCCAGTACTTC. The full variable domain, in which reference TRBV7-9 and TRBJ2-5 provide the parts outside the CDR3, is DTGVSQNPRHKITKRGQNVTFRCDPISEHNRLYWYRQTLGQGPEFLTYFQNEAQLEKSRLLSDRFSAERPKGSFSTLEIQRTEQGDSAMYLCASSLEGMGETQYFGPGTRLLVL.

A note on this clonotype: A much larger clone is a single base away; this may be a read error. DNA of the CDR3: TGTGCCAGCAGTTGCGGGAGCGGGGAGCTGTTTTTT. It translates to CASSCGSGELFF. The rearrangement uses TRBV12-3 or TRBV12-4 and TRBJ2-2, with TRBD2 matching over 7 bases. V lost 4 bases and J lost 7; bases outside the gene matches: 0. The CDR3 totals 12 residues.

This clonotype was seen a few times. This chain links TRBV5-5 with TRBJ2-7, with D possibly matching TRBD1 (6 bases). Per the germline V gene, CDR1 is SGHKS and CDR2 is YYEKEE (reference sequence). Between the trimmed V and J ends, which lost 2 bases and 2 bases, there was a span of 8 bases. CDR3 size: 13 residues. Here the CDR3 reads CASSLRTAYEQYF. The CDR3 region has the DNA TGTGCCAGCAGCTTAAGGACAGCCTACGAGCAGTACTTC. The whole variable domain, filled in from reference TRBV5-5 and TRBJ2-7, reads DAGVTQSPTHLIKTRGQQVTLRCSPISGHKSVSWYQQVLGQGPQFIFQYYEKEERGRGNFPDRFSARQFPNYSSELNVNALLLGDSALYLCASSLRTAYEQYFGPGTRLTVT.